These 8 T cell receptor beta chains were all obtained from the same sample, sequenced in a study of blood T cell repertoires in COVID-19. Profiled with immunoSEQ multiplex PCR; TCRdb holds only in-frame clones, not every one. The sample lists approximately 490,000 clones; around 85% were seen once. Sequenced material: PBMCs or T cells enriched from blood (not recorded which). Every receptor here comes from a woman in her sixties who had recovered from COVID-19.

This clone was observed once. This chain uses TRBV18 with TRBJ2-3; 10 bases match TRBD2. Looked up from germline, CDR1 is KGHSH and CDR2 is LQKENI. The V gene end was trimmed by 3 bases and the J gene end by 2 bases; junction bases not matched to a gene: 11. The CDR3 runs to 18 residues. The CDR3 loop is CASSPLPTSGVYTDTQYF. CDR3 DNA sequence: TGTGCCAGCTCACCCCTTCCAACTAGCGGGGTTTACACAGATACGCAGTATTTT.

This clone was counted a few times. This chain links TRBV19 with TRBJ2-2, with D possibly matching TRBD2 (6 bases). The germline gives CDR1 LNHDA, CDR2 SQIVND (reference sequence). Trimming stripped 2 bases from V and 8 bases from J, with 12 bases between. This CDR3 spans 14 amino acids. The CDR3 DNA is TGTGCCAGTAGTATACAGGGAGGAGTGGGGGAGCTGTTTTTT. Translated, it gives CASSIQGGVGELFF.

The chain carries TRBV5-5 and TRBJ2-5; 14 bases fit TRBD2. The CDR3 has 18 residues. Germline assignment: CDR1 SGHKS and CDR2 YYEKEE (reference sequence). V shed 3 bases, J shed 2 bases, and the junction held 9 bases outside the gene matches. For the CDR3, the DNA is TGTGCCAGCAGCTCCGCGGGACTAGCGGGGGTTCTACAAGAGACCCAGTACTTC. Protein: CASSSAGLAGVLQETQYF.

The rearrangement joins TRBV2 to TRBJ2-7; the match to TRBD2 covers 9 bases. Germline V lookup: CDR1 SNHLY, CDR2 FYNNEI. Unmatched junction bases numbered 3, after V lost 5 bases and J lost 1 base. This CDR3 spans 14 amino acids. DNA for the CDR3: TGTGCCAGCAGTCTAGCGGGGCAATCCTACGAGCAGTACTTC. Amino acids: CASSLAGQSYEQYF.

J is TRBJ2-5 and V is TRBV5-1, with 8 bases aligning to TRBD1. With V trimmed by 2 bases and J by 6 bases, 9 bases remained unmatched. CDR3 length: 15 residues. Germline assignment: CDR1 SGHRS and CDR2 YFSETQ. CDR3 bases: TGCGCCAGCAGCTTCGCCCCCGGACAGGGTCAGACCCAGTACTTC. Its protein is CASSFAPGQGQTQYF.

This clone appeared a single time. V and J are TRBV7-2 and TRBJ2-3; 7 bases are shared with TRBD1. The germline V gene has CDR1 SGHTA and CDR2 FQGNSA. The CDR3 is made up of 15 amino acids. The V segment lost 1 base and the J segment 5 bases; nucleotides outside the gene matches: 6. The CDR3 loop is CASSLETGRIDTQYF. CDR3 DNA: TGTGCCAGCAGCTTAGAGACAGGGCGGATAGATACGCAGTATTTT.

The DNA of the CDR3 is TGCAGTGCTCGGACAGGGTTCGAGCAGTACGTC. Its protein is CSARTGFEQYV. This chain joins TRBV20-1 and TRBJ2-7; 8 bases line up with TRBD1. After removal of 5 bases from V and 6 bases from J, the junction contained 3 bases not matched to a gene. This CDR3 region has 11 residues. Germline lookup yields CDR1 DFQATT and CDR2 SNEGSKA (reference sequence).

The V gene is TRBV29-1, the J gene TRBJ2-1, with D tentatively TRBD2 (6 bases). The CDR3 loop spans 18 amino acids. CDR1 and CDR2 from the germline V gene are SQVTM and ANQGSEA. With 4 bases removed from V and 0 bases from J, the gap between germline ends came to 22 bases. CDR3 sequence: CSVVSSDLFPSSYNEQFF. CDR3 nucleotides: TGCAGCGTTGTCTCTAGCGACCTCTTCCCGAGCTCCTACAATGAGCAGTTCTTC.